One and the same sample provided the 10 T cell receptor beta chains below, sequenced in a study of shared clonotypes between healthy human individuals. As defined, naive CD8 cells were CD45RO-negative and positively selected for CCR7, with terminally differentiated effector memory CD45RA+ cells excluded. Assay: immunoSEQ multiplex PCR; the TCRdb copy retains only in-frame clones and omits some. The sample lists under 2,000,000 clones, about 95% occurring once. The specimen sequenced was naive CD8+ T cells sorted from blood. All receptors come from a man aged 18 to 30 in good health.

The rearrangement links TRBV5-6 to TRBJ2-1; D possibly uses TRBD1 or TRBD2 (5 bases each). This CDR3 contains 13 residues. Germline-derived CDR1 and CDR2 are SGHDT and YYEEEE. Trimming cost V 3 bases and J 10 bases, with 14 bases left between them. DNA for the CDR3: TGTGCCAGCAGCTCTTCGGGGCCCCAGGAGCAGTTCTTC. Its translation is CASSSSGPQEQFF.

V is TRBV6-6 and J is TRBJ1-3; D unclear. CDR3 size: 13 residues. Trimming stripped 8 bases from V and 0 bases from J, with 8 bases between. Germline CDR1 MNHNY, CDR2 SVGAGI (reference sequence). The chain's CDR3 is CASGVDSGNTIYF. CDR3 in DNA: TGTGCCAGCGGCGTAGACTCTGGAAACACCATATATTTT.

The chain joins TRBV4-3 to TRBJ2-7; the D gene could be TRBD1 or TRBD2 (5 bases each). Per germline, CDR1 LGHNA and CDR2 YSLEER. There are 14 residues in the CDR3. V shed 4 bases and J shed 4 bases, with 14 bases lying between them. CDR3 residues: CASSPWDGEYEQYF. In DNA form, the CDR3 reads TGCGCCAGCAGCCCCTGGGACGGAGAGTACGAGCAGTACTTC.

CDR3 loop: CAINSNTGELFF. CDR3 nucleotide sequence: TGTGCCATCAATTCGAACACCGGGGAGCTGTTTTTT. The rearrangement joins TRBV10-3 to TRBJ2-2; D remains unclear. Deletions cut 7 bases from V and 0 bases from J, with 3 bases between. Germline CDR1 reads ENHRY; CDR2 reads SYGVKD. The CDR3 loop spans 12 amino acids.

The chain uses TRBV7-3 and TRBJ2-2, with D perhaps matching TRBD1 (5 bases). Germline V CDR1 and CDR2: SGHTA, FQGTGA. V was shortened by 3 bases and J by 3 bases, with 11 bases between the two germline ends. The CDR3 is 15 residues long. DNA for the CDR3: TGTGCCAGCAGCTTCGGCCTGACAGACACCGGGGAGCTGTTTTTT. Translated: CASSFGLTDTGELFF.

On this clone itself: Other nucleotide sequences in the sample specify the same CDR3. The chain is built from TRBV6-5 and TRBJ2-1; D is unclear. Germline loops: CDR1 MNHEY, CDR2 SVGAGI. V was trimmed by 1 base and J by 4 bases, leaving 8 bases between them. There are 14 residues in the CDR3. The CDR3 here is CASSYFGRYNEQFF. CDR3 DNA: TGTGCCAGCAGTTACTTCGGCAGATACAATGAGCAGTTCTTC.

The chain is built from TRBV6-6 and TRBJ2-3; 7 bases line up with TRBD1. V was pared by 11 bases and J by 2 bases, with 10 bases of the junction left unmatched. This CDR3 is built from 14 residues. The V gene's germline CDR1 is MNHNY and CDR2 SVGAGI (reference sequence). The CDR3 region is CACETGQFTDTQYF. CDR3 sequence (DNA): TGTGCCTGTGAAACGGGACAGTTCACAGATACGCAGTATTTT.

This chain links TRBV15 with TRBJ2-7; D is perhaps TRBD1 or TRBD2 (5 bases each). CDR3 size: 18 residues. V was shortened by 3 bases and J by 4 bases, with 25 bases between the two germline ends. In germline, CDR1 is LNHNV, CDR2 YYDKDF (reference sequence). The CDR3 region is CATSSSPPEGQWGYEQYF. The CDR3 DNA reads TGTGCCACCAGCAGCTCCCCTCCAGAGGGGCAGTGGGGGTACGAGCAGTACTTC.

The genes are TRBV13 and TRBJ2-1; 8 bases line up with TRBD2. Germline values: CDR1 PRHDT, CDR2 FYEKMQ (reference sequence). V shed 7 bases, J shed 6 bases, and the junction held 11 bases outside the gene matches. The CDR3 contains 15 residues. DNA of the CDR3: TGTGCCAGCACCCTAAACGGGGGGGGCGGCAATGAGCAGTTCTTC. Residues: CASTLNGGGGNEQFF.

In its sample, this clone was seen a few times. The rearrangement links TRBV6-1 to TRBJ1-3; no clear D. The germline CDR1 and CDR2 sequences are MNHNS and SASEGT. The CDR3 contains 15 residues. Trimming shortened V by 3 bases and J by 1 base, and 10 bases separated the two germline ends. The CDR3 is CASSDEGWSGNTIYF. The CDR3 region has the DNA TGTGCCAGCAGTGATGAGGGATGGTCTGGAAACACCATATATTTT.